The entry below gives a single TCR beta chain sequence along with its context. Antigen specificity is unknown. Use of 60 Vbeta and 13 Jbeta primers characterized the PCR. Sequencing was performed with immunoSEQ multiplex PCR; in TCRdb, only in-frame clones are kept and a portion is missing. Listed are 38,000 or so clones; about 9.2% falls within the top ten. The sample is drawn from a study of cytomegalovirus exposure and HLA in healthy donors. Regarding the study as a whole: Among the CMV-associated chains, a few were confirmed in vitro as specific for CMV antigens. Presence/absence analyses supposed approximately even sequencing depth among donors.

These donors, healthy bone marrow donors, were studied. The CDR3 extends over 17 amino acids. The germline V gene encodes CDR1 PRHDT and CDR2 FYEKMQ (reference sequence). Sequenced input: PBMCs. The clonotype was recovered from a man in his forties in good health and CMV-seropositive. The chain joins TRBV13 to TRBJ2-5; 15 bases are shared with TRBD2. Gene TRBJ2-7 matches the end of the DNA better, so the J call may be wrong. Here the CDR3 DNA reads TGTGCCAGCAGCTTAGTGGGACTAGCGGGAGGATTCTACGAGCAGTACTTC. This gives the protein CASSLVGLAGGFYEQYF.